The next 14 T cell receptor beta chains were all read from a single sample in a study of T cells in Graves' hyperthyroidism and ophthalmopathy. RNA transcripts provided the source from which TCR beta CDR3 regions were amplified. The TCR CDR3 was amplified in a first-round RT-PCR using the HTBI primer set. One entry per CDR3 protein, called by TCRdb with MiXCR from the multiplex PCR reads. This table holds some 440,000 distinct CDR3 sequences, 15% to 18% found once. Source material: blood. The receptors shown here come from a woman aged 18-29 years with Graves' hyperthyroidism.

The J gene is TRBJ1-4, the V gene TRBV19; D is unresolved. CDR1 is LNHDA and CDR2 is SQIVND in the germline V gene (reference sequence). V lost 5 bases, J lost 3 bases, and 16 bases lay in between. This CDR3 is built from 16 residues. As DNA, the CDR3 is TGTGCCAGTAGTCGCCGTTCTGATTGGGCTAATGAAAAACTGTTTTTT. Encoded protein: CASSRRSDWANEKLFF.

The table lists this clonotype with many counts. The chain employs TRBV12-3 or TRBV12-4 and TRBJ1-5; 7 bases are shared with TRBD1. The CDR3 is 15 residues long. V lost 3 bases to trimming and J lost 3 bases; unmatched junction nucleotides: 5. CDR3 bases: TGTGCCAGCAGTTTCGGACAGGTACTCAATCAGCCCCAGCATTTT. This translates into CASSFGQVLNQPQHF.

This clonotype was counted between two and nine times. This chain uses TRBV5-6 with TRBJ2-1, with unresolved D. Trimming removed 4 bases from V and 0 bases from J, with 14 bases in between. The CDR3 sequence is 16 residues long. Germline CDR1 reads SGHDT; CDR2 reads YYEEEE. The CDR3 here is CASSQFGHRSYNEQFF. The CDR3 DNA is TGTGCCAGCAGCCAATTTGGGCATCGCTCCTACAATGAGCAGTTCTTC.

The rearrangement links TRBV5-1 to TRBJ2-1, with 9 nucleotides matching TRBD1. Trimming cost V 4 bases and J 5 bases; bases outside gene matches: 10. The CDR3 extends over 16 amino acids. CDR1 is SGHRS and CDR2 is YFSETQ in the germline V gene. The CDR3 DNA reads TGCGCCAGCAGCGCACGACAGGGGGGGATTCACAATGAGCAGTTCTTC. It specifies CASSARQGGIHNEQFF.

This chain's CDR3 is CASSYSRSSKEQFF. The CDR3 nucleotides read TGTGCCAGCAGTTACTCCCGTTCCAGCAAAGAGCAGTTCTTC. The genes are TRBV6-5 and TRBJ2-1; D is uncertain. The ends were cut back, 0 bases at V and 10 bases at J, with 13 bases in the middle. The germline V gene encodes CDR1 MNHEY and CDR2 SVGAGI. The CDR3 has 14 residues.

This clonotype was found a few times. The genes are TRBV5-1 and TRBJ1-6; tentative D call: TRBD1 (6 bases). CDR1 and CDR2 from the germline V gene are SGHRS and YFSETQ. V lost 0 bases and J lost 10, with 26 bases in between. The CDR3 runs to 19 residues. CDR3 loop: CASSLGERDTPWGLSPLHF. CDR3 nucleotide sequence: TGCGCCAGCAGCTTGGGGGAGCGGGACACTCCGTGGGGATTGTCACCCCTCCACTTT. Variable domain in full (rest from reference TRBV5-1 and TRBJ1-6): KAGVTQTPRYLIKTRGQQVTLSCSPISGHRSVSWYQQTPGQGLQFLFEYFSETQRNKGNFPGRFSGRQFSNSRSEMNVSTLELGDSALYLCASSLGERDTPWGLSPLHFGNGTRLTVT.

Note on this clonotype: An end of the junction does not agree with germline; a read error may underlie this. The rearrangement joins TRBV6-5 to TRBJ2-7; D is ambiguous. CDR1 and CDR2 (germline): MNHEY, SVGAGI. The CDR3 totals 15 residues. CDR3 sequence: CAGSYSHTVSYEQYF. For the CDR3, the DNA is TGTGCCGGCAGTTACTCGCATACAGTCTCCTACGAGCAGTACTTC.

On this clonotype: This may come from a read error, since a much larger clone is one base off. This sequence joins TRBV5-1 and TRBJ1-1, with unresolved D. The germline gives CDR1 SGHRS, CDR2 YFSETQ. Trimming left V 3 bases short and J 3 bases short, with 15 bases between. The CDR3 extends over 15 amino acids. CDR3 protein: CASSSREIEYTEAFF. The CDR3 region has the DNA TGCGCCAGCAGCTCTAGGGAAATTGAGTACACTGAAGCTTTCTTT.

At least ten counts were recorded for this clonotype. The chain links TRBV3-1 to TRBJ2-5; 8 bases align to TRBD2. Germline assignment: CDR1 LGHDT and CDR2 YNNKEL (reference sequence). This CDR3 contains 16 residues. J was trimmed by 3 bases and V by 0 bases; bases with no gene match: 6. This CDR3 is CASSQEGGLAEETQYF. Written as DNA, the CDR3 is TGTGCCAGCAGCCAAGAAGGCGGACTAGCCGAAGAGACCCAGTACTTC.

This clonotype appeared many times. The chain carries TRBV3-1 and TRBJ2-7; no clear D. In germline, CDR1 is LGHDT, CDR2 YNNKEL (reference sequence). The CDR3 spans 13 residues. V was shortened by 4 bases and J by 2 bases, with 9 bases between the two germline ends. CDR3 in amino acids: CASSRRRTYEQYF. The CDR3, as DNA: TGTGCCAGCAGCCGAAGAAGAACCTACGAGCAGTACTTC.

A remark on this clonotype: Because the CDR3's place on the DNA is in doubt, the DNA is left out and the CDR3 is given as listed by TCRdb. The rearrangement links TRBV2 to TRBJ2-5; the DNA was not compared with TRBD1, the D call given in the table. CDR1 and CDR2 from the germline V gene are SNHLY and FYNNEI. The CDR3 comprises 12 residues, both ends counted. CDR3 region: CASTVGQGAGYF.

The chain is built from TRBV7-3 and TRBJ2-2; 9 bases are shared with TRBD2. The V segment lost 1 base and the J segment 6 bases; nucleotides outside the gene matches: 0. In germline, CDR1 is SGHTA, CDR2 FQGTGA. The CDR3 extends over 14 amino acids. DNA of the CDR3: TGTGCCAGCAGCTTAAGCGGGGGGGCCGGGGAGCTGTTTTTT. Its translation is CASSLSGGAGELFF. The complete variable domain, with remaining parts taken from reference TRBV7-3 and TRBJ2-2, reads GAGVSQTPSNKVTEKGKYVELRCDPISGHTALYWYRQSLGQGPEFLIYFQGTGAADDSGLPNDRFFAVRPEGSVSTLKIQRTERGDSAVYLCASSLSGGAGELFFGEGSRLTVL.

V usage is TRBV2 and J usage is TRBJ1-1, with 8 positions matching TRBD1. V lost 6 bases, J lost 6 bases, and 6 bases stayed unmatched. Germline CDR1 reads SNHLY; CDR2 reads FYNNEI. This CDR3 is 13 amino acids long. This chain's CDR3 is CASRDDRGPEAFF. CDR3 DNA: TGTGCCAGCAGAGACGACAGGGGCCCTGAAGCTTTCTTT.

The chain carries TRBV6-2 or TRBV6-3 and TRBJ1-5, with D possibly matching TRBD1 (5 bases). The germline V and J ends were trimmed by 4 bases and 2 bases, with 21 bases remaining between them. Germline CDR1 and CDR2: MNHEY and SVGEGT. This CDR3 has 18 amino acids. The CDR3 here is CASSSRIWRGDGNQPQHF. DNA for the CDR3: TGTGCCAGCAGTTCGAGAATCTGGAGGGGCGACGGCAATCAGCCCCAGCATTTT.